This TCR beta chain stems from a study of cytomegalovirus exposure and HLA in healthy donors. The study, taken as a whole, reports: CMV serostatus was the only immune exposure information that was available. Donors belonging to an Asian-associated ancestry cluster reportedly showed fewer N-insertions in productive TCRs than the 666-donor mean, according to what a later analysis found. Listed as cytomegalovirus-associated were 150 to 200 TCR beta chains.

Primers: 60 Vbeta forward and 13 Jbeta reverse. Generated by immunoSEQ multiplex PCR, the TCRdb table keeps only in-frame clones and is missing some. Altogether over 200,000 clones are present, 70% to 85% being singletons, with the ten largest covering about 0.58%. About this clone itself: The target antigen is unknown.

Looked up from germline, CDR1 is SEHNR and CDR2 is FQNEAQ (reference sequence). CDR3 length equals 13 residues. The ends were cut back, 5 bases at V and 2 bases at J, with 9 bases in the middle. Sequencing used PBMCs. The rearrangement links TRBV7-9 to TRBJ1-1; D not certain. This sequence was found in a woman in her thirties or forties in good health and CMV-seronegative. In DNA, the CDR3 is TGTGCCAGCAGCCCCCAGATCAACACTGAAGCTTTCTTT. Translating it yields CASSPQINTEAFF.